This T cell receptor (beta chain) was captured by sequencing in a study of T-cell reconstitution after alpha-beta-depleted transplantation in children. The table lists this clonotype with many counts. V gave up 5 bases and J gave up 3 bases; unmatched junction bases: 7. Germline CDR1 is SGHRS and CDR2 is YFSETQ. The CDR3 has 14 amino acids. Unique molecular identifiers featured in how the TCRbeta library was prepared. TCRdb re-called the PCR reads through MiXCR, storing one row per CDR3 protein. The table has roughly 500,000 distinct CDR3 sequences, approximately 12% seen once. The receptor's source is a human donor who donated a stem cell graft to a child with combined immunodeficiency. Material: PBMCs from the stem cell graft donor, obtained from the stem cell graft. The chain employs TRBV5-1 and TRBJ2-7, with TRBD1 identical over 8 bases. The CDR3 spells CASRPGQGLYEQYF. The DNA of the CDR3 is TGCGCCAGCAGGCCCGGACAGGGACTCTACGAGCAGTACTTC.